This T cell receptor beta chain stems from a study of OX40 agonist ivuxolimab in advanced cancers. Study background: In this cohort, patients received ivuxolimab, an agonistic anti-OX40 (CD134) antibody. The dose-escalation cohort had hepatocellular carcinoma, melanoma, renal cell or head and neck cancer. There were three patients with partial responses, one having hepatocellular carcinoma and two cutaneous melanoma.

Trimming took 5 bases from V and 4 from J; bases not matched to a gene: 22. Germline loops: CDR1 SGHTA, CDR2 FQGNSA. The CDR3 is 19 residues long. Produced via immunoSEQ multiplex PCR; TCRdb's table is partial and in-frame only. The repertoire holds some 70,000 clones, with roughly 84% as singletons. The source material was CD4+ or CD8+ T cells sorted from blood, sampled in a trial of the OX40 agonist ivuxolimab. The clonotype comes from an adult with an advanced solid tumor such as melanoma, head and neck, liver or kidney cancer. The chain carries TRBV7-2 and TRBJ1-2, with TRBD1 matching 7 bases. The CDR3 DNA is TGTGCCAGCAGCCGCCCCGTAACAGGGGATGATCCCCTAGCCTATGGCTACACCTTC. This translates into CASSRPVTGDDPLAYGYTF. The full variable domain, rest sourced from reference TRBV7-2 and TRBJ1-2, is GAGVSQSPSNKVTEKGKDVELRCDPISGHTALYWYRQSLGQGLEFLIYFQGNSAPDKSGLPSDRFSAERTGGSVSTLTIQRTQQEDSAVYLCASSRPVTGDDPLAYGYTFGSGTRLTVV.